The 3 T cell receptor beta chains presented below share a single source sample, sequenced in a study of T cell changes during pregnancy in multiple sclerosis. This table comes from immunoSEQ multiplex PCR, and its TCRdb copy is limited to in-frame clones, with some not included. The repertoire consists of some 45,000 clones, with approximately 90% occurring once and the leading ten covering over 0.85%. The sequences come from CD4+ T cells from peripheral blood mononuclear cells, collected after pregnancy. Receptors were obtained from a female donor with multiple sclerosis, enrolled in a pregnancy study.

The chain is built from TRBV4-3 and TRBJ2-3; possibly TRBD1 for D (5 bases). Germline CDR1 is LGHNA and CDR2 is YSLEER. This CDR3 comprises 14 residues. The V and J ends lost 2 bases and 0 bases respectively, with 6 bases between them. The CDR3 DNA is TGCGCCAGCAGCCAACAGGGTAGCACAGATACGCAGTATTTT. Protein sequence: CASSQQGSTDTQYF.

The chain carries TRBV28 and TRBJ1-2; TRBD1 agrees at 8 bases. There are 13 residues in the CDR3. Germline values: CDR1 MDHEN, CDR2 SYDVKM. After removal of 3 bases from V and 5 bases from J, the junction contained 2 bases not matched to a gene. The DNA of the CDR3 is TGTGCCAGCAGTTTTGGACAGGGATATGGCTACACCTTC. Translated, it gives CASSFGQGYGYTF.

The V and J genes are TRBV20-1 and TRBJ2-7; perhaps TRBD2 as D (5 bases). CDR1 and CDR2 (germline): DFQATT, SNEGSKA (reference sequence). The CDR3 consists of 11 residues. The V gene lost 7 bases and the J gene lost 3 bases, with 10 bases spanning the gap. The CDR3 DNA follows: TGCAGTGGGCAGGAGGTCTACGAGCAGTACTTC. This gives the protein CSGQEVYEQYF.